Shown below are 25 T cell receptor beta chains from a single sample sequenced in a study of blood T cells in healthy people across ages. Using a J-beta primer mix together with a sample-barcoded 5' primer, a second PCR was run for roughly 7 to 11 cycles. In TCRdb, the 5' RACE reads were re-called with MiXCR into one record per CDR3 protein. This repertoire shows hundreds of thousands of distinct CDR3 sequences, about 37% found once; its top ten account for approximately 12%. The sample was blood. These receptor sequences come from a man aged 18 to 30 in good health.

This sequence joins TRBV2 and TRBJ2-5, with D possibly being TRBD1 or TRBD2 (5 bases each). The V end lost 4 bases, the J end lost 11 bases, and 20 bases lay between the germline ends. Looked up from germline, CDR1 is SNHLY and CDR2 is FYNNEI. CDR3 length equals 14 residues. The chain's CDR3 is CASSAGGRNNEQYF. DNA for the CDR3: TGTGCCAGCAGTGCTGGGGGAAGAAACAATGAGCAGTACTTC. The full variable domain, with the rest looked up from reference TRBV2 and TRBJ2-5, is EPEVTQTPSHQVTQMGQEVILRCVPISNHLYFYWYRQILGQKVEFLVSFYNNEISEKSEIFDDQFSVERPDGSNFTLKIRSTKLEDSAMYFCASSAGGRNNEQYFGPGTRLLVL.

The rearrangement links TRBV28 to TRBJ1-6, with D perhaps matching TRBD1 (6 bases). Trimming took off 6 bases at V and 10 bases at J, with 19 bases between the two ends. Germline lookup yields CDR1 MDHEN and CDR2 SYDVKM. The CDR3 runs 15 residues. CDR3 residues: CASSPGGSHRSPLHF. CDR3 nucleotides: TGTGCCAGCAGCCCTGGGGGCTCTCATAGGTCACCCCTCCACTTT.

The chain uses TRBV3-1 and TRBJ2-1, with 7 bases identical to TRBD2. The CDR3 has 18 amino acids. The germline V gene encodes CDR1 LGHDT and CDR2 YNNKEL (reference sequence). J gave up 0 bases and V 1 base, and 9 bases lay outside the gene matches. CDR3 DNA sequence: TGTGCCAGCAGCCAAGCGGTGCGGGGGAGAAGCTCCTACAATGAGCAGTTCTTC. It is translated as CASSQAVRGRSSYNEQFF.

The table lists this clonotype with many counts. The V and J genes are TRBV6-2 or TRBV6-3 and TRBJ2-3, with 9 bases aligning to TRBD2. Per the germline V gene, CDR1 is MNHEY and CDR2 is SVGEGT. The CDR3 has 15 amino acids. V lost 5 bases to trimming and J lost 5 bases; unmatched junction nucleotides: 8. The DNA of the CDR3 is TGTGCCAGCAGTCCTAGCGGGGTCCCGGGAGATACGCAGTATTTT. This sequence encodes CASSPSGVPGDTQYF.

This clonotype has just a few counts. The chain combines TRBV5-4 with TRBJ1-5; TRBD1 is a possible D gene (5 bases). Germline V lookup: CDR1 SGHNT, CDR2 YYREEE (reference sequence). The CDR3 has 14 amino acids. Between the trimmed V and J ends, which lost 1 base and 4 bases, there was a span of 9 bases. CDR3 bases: TGTGCCAGCAGCTTGATGGGGGAGAATCAGCCCCAGCATTTT. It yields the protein CASSLMGENQPQHF.

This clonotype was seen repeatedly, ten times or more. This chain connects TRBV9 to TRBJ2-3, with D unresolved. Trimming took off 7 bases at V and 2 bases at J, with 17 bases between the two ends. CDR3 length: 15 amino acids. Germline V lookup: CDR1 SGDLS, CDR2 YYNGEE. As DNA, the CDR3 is TGTGCCAGCTTAGAATTAAGCTACGACACAGATACGCAGTATTTT. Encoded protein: CASLELSYDTDTQYF. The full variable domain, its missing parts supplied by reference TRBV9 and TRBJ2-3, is DSGVTQTPKHLITATGQRVTLRCSPRSGDLSVYWYQQSLDQGLQFLIQYYNGEERAKGNILERFSAQQFPDLHSELNLSSLELGDSALYFCASLELSYDTDTQYFGPGTRLTVL.

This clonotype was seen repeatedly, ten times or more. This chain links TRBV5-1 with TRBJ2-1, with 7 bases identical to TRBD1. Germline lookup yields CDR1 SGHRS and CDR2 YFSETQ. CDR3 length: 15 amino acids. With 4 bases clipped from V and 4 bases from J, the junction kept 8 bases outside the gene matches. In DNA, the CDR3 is TGCGCCAGCAGCCCCGACAGGGTAGGGTACAATGAGCAGTTCTTC. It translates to CASSPDRVGYNEQFF.

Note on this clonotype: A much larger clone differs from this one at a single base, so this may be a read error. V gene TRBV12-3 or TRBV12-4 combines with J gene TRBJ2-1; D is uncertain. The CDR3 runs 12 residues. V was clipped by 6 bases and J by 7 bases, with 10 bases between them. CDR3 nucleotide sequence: TGTGCCAGCAGCGCAAGGTTGAATGAGCAGTTCTTC. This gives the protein CASSARLNEQFF.

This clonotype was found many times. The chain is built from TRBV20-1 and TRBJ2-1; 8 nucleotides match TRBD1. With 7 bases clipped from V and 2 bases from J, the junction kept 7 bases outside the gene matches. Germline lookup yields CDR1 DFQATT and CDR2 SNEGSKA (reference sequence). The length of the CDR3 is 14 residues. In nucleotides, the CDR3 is TGCAGTGGAAAGCAGGGGGCGGCCTACAATGAGCAGTTCTTC. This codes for CSGKQGAAYNEQFF.

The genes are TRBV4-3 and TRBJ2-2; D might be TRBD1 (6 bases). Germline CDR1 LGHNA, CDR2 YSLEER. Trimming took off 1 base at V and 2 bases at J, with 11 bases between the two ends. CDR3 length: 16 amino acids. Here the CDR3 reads CASSQVQGQNTGELFF. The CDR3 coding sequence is TGCGCCAGCAGCCAAGTGCAGGGGCAAAACACCGGGGAGCTGTTTTTT.

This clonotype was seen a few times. Written as DNA, the CDR3 is TGTGCCAGCAGCTTAACCTCTAGCGGGGGGTACCAGGTCTTCGAGCAGTACTTC. Translated, it gives CASSLTSSGGYQVFEQYF. This chain uses TRBV7-3 with TRBJ2-5; 11 bases fit TRBD2. The J call may be incorrect, as the DNA end agrees better with TRBJ2-7. The CDR3 totals 18 residues. Germline-derived CDR1 and CDR2 are SGHTA and FQGTGA.

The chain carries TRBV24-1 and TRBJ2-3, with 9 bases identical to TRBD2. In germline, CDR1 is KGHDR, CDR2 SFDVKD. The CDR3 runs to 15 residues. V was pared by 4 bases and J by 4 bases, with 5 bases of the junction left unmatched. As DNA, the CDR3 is TGTGCCACCAGTGACCATAGCGGGGGCGCAGATACGCAGTATTTT. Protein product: CATSDHSGGADTQYF.

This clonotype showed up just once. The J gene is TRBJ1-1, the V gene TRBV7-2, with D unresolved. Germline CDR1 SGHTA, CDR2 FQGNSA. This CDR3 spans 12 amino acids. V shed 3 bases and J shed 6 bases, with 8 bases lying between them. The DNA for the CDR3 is TGTGCCAGCAGCTTCGTAATGTCTGAAGCTTTCTTT. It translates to CASSFVMSEAFF.

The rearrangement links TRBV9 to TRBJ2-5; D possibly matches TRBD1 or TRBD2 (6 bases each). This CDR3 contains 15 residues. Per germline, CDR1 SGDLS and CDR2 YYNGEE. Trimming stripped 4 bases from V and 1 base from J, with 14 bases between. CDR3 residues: CASSPRRGAQETQYF. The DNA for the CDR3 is TGTGCCAGCAGCCCCCGTAGGGGGGCCCAAGAGACCCAGTACTTC.

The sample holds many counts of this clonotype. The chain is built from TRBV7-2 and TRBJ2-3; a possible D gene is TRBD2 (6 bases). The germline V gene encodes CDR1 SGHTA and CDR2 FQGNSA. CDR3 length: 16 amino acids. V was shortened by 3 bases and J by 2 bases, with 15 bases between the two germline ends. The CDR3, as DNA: TGTGCCAGCAGCTTGAGGGACTGGACGCTCACAGATACGCAGTATTTT. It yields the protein CASSLRDWTLTDTQYF.

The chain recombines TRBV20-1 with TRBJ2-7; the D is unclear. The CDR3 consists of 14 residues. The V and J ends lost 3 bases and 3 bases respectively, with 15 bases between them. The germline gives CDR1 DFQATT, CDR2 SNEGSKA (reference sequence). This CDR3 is CSARDIGMDYEQYF. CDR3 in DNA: TGCAGTGCTAGGGATATTGGGATGGACTACGAGCAGTACTTC.

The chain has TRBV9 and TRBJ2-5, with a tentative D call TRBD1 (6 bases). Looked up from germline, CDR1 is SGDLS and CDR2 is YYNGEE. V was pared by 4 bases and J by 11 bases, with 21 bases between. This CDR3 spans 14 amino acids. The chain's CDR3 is CASSLQQGNNEQYF. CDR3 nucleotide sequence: TGTGCCAGCAGCTTACAACAGGGTAACAATGAGCAGTACTTC.

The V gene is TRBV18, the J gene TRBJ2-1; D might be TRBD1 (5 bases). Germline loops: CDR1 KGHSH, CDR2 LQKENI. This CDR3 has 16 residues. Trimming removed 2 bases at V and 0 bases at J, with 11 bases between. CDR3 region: CASSPLGPGSYNEQFF. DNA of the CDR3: TGTGCCAGCTCACCATTGGGGCCGGGCTCCTACAATGAGCAGTTCTTC. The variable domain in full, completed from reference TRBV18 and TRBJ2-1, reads NAGVMQNPRHLVRRRGQEARLRCSPMKGHSHVYWYRQLPEEGLKFMVYLQKENIIDESGMPKERFSAEFPKEGPSILRIQQVVRGDSAAYFCASSPLGPGSYNEQFFGPGTRLTVL.

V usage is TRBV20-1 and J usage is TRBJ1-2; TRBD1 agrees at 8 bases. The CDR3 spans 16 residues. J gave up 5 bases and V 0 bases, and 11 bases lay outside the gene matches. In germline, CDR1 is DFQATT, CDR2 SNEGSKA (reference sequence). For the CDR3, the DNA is TGCAGTGCTAGAGATATCGGAACAGGGGGGAGATATGGCTACACCTTC. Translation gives CSARDIGTGGRYGYTF.

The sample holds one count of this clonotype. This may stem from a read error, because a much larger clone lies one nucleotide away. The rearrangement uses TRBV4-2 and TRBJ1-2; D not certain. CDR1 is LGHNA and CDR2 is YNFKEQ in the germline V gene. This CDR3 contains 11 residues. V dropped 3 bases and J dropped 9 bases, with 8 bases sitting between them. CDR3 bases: TGTGCCAGCAGCCAGACGGAGAGCTACACCTTC. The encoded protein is CASSQTESYTF.

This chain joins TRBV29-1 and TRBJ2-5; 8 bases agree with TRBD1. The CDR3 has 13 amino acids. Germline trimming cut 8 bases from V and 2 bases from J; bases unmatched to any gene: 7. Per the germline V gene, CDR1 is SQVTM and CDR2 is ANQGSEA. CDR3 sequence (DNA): TGCAGCAGCGGACAGGGCCCACAAGAGACCCAGTACTTC. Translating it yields CSSGQGPQETQYF.

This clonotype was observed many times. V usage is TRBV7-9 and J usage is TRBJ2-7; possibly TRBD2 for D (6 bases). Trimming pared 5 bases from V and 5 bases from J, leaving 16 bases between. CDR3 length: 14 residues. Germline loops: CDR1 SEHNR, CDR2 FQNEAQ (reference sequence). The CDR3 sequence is CASSAGGSYNEQYF. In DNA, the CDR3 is TGTGCCAGCAGCGCCGGAGGGAGCTATAACGAGCAGTACTTC.

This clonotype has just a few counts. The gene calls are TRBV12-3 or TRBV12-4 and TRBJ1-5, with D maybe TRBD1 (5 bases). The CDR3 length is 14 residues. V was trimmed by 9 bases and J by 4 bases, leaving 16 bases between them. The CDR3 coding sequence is TGTGCCAGTATGTGGGGGAGGGCAAATCAGCCCCAGCATTTT. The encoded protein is CASMWGRANQPQHF.

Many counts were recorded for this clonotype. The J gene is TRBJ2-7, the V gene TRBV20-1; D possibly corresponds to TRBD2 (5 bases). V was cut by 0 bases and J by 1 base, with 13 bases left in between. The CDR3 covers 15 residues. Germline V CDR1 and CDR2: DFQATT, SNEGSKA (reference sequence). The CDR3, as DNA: TGCAGTGCTAGAGATATGGGGAGTTCATCCTACGAGCAGTACTTC. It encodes CSARDMGSSSYEQYF.

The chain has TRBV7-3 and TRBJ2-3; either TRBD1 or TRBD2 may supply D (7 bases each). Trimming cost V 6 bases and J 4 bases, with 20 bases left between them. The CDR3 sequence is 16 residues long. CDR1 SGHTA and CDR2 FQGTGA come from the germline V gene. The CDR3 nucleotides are TGTGCCAGCAGTCCCGCAGGGGGGGGCTACGCAGATACGCAGTATTTT. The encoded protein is CASSPAGGGYADTQYF.